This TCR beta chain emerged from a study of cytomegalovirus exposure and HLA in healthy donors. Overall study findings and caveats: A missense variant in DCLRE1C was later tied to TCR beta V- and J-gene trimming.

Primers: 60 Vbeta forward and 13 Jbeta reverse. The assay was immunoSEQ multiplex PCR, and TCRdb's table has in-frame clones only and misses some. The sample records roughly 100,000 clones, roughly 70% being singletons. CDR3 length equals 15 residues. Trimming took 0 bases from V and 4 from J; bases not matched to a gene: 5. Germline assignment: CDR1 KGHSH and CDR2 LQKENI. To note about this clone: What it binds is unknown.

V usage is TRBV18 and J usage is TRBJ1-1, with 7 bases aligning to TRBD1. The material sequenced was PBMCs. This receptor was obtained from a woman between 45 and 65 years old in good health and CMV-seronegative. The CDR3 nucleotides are TGTGCCAGCTCACCACCGGGGGCAGGGGGCACTGAAGCTTTCTTT. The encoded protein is CASSPPGAGGTEAFF.